This paragraph covers one T cell receptor (beta chain) sequence. What it binds is unknown. Repertoires were generated with immunoSEQ multiplex PCR, while TCRdb's copy carries only in-frame clones and drops some. The sample carries 60,000 or so clones, around 87% recorded once. The data are from a study of OX40 agonist ivuxolimab in advanced cancers. Overall study context: Partial responses were achieved by three patients, one with hepatocellular carcinoma and two with cutaneous melanoma.

Findings of the study overall: Mean expanded clone counts were higher in CD8+ than CD4+ T cells.

The germline CDR1 and CDR2 sequences are MGHRA and YSYEKL. The CDR3 contains 18 residues. Trimming cost V 6 bases and J 0 bases; bases outside gene matches: 7. This receptor was taken from an adult with an advanced solid tumor such as melanoma, head and neck, liver or kidney cancer. Specimen: CD4+ or CD8+ T cells sorted from blood, collected in a trial of the OX40 agonist ivuxolimab. This chain connects TRBV4-1 to TRBJ2-1, with 14 positions matching TRBD2. CDR3 nucleotides: TGCGCCAGCAGTCCCGGGACTAGCGGGAGTCACTCCTACAATGAGCAGTTCTTC. Its protein is CASSPGTSGSHSYNEQFF.